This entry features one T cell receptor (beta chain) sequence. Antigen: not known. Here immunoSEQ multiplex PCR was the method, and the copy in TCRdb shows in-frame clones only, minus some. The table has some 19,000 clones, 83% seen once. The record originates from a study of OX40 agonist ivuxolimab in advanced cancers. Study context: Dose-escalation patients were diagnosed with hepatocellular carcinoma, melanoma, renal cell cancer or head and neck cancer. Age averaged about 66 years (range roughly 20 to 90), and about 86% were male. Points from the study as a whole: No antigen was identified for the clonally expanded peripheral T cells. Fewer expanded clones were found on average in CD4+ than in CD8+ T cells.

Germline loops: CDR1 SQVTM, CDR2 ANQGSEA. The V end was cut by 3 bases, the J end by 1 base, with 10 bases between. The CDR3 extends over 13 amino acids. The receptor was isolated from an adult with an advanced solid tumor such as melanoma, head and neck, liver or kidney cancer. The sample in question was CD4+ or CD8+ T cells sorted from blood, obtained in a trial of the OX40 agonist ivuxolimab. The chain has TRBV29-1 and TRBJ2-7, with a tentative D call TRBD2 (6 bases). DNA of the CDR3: TGCAGCGTTGACGGGGGTCTTTCCTACGAGCAGTACTTC. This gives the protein CSVDGGLSYEQYF.